This T cell receptor (beta chain) was recovered during a study of regulatory T cells in long-lasting Graves disease. As for time point: newly diagnosed GD, antithyroid drugs for less than 3 months. Isolated PBMC RNA provided the starting material for the TCR library. Arm-PCR of CDR3 regions and iRepertoire HTBI primers were the basis on which TCR beta libraries were built. Using its own MiXCR run on the multiplex PCR reads, TCRdb lists one record per CDR3 protein. The sample shows about 220,000 distinct CDR3 sequences, roughly 19% of them seen only once. These same records also appear under a second study, on T cells in Graves' hyperthyroidism and ophthalmopathy. That report notes: Among thyroid clonotypes expanded above 0.001, most also appeared in blood.

Sample: peripheral blood mononuclear cells (PBMCs), taken at new diagnosis, from a patient treated with antithyroid drugs. This receptor was obtained from a woman aged 25 to 39 with Graves disease.

DNA of the CDR3: TGTGCCAGCAGTAGTGATGGGACTCGCTACGAGCAGTACTTC. Translation: CASSSDGTRYEQYF. V usage is TRBV2 and J usage is TRBJ2-7, with D tentatively TRBD2 (6 bases). Trimming stripped 5 bases from V and 3 bases from J, with 14 bases between. Germline assignment: CDR1 SNHLY and CDR2 FYNNEI. The CDR3 covers 14 residues.